Shown below are 20 T cell receptor beta chains from a single sample sequenced in a study of CD8 T cells in Susac syndrome. Roughly 0.45 to 1 ug RNA was reverse transcribed with random hexamers. TCRdb called the immunoSEQ multiplex PCR reads again in MiXCR, with one record for every CDR3 protein. The table lists roughly 180,000 distinct CDR3 sequences, around 94% of them singletons. Sequencing was carried out using CD4+ T cells from PBMCs. These receptors were obtained from a human donor in good health.

This chain connects TRBV7-3 to TRBJ2-1; D uncertain. Germline values: CDR1 SGHTA, CDR2 FQGTGA. V was trimmed by 5 bases and J by 0 bases, leaving 11 bases between them. The CDR3 runs 15 residues. CDR3 sequence reads: CASSLMTGSYNEQFF. For the CDR3, the DNA is TGTGCCAGCAGCCTTATGACGGGCTCCTACAATGAGCAGTTCTTC.

This chain links TRBV29-1 with TRBJ1-2; D not certain. CDR1 is SQVTM, CDR2 ANQGSEA, per germline. CDR3 size: 13 residues. Trimming took 5 bases from V and 7 from J, leaving 17 bases between them. CDR3 amino acids: CSVLNTPPSGYTF. The CDR3 nucleotides read TGCAGCGTTCTGAATACCCCGCCGAGTGGCTACACCTTC.

The chain links TRBV4-3 to TRBJ1-2; D call uncertain. With 1 base removed from V and 5 bases from J, the gap between germline ends came to 14 bases. The germline V gene has CDR1 LGHNA and CDR2 YSLEER. The CDR3 has 15 residues. CDR3 in DNA: TGCGCCAGCAGCCAAGTACGCGAGAAATCTTATGGCTACACCTTC. This gives the protein CASSQVREKSYGYTF.

The chain carries TRBV7-2 and TRBJ1-2; 7 positions agree with TRBD1. Germline V gene sequence: CDR1 SGHTA, CDR2 FQGNSA. The CDR3 totals 15 residues. V was clipped by 5 bases and J by 7 bases; unmatched bases: 13. CDR3 nucleotides: TGTGCCAGCAGCCTTACGTCCGACAGGGTTGGTGGCTACACCTTC. Protein product: CASSLTSDRVGGYTF.

The chain uses TRBV6-2 or TRBV6-3 and TRBJ2-1; 7 nucleotides align to TRBD1. The germline gives CDR1 MNHEY, CDR2 SVGEGT. V shed 5 bases, J shed 0 bases, and the junction held 4 bases outside the gene matches. This CDR3 spans 15 amino acids. The CDR3 protein is CASSTRQGSYNEQFF. The CDR3 DNA sequence: TGTGCCAGCAGTACGAGACAGGGCTCCTACAATGAGCAGTTCTTC.

The chain recombines TRBV25-1 with TRBJ1-2, with TRBD1 as a possible D gene (6 bases). The CDR3 length is 13 residues. Germline V CDR1 and CDR2: MGHDK, SYGVNS. Trimming took off 8 bases at V and 6 bases at J, with 16 bases between the two ends. This chain's CDR3 is CASHTGGDNGYTF. In DNA, the CDR3 is TGTGCCAGCCATACAGGAGGGGACAATGGCTACACCTTC.

V and J are TRBV5-1 and TRBJ2-6; D might be TRBD1 or TRBD2, each matching 5 bases. CDR1 is SGHRS, CDR2 YFSETQ, per germline. CDR3 length: 17 residues. The germline V and J ends were trimmed by 7 bases and 0 bases, with 17 bases remaining between them. The CDR3 loop reads CASSLDGTASGANVLTF. CDR3 DNA sequence: TGCGCCAGCTCACTCGACGGGACCGCCTCTGGGGCCAACGTCCTGACTTTC.

This clonotype has more than one count but fewer than ten. This chain uses TRBV2 with TRBJ1-5; D not resolved. Germline CDR1 reads SNHLY; CDR2 reads FYNNEI. Trimming removed 6 bases from V and 3 bases from J, with 9 bases in between. The CDR3 runs 13 residues. The CDR3 protein is CASSREPNQPQHF. The CDR3 bases are TGTGCCAGCAGCCGGGAGCCCAATCAGCCCCAGCATTTT.

The rearrangement joins TRBV2 to TRBJ2-5; a possible D gene is TRBD2 (5 bases). CDR1 is SNHLY, CDR2 FYNNEI, per germline. Trimming removed 0 bases from V and 5 bases from J, with 10 bases in between. The CDR3 is 14 amino acids. The CDR3 DNA sequence: TGTGCCAGCAGTGAAGCGCTTCGCGGGGAGACCCAGTACTTC. It specifies CASSEALRGETQYF.

The chain links TRBV30 to TRBJ1-6, with TRBD1 matching over 10 bases. In germline, CDR1 is GTSNPN, CDR2 SVGIG (reference sequence). V trimming: 3 bases; J trimming: 5 bases; junction bases outside the gene matches: 4. This CDR3 has 15 residues. The CDR3 coding sequence is TGTGCCTGGAGGGACAGGGGGGGAGATAATTCACCCCTCCACTTT. Its protein product is CAWRDRGGDNSPLHF.

The chain is built from TRBV27 and TRBJ1-2; D gene ambiguous. With 0 bases removed from V and 4 bases from J, the gap between germline ends came to 6 bases. This CDR3 region has 13 residues. Germline CDR1 is MNHEY and CDR2 is SMNVEV (reference sequence). The CDR3, as DNA: TGTGCCAGCAGTTTATCGGGTCTCTATGGCTACACCTTC. It encodes CASSLSGLYGYTF.

V usage is TRBV20-1 and J usage is TRBJ1-1; 8 positions match TRBD1. V trimming: 7 bases; J trimming: 1 base; junction bases outside the gene matches: 2. This CDR3 has 12 amino acids. CDR1 DFQATT and CDR2 SNEGSKA come from the germline V gene (reference sequence). CDR3 DNA: TGCAGTGTCAGGGGGCGGAACACTGAAGCTTTCTTT. Translation: CSVRGRNTEAFF.

CDR3 nucleotide sequence: TGTGCCAGCCAGGGTTTCAATGAGCAGTTCTTC. Amino acids: CASQGFNEQFF. V is TRBV6-5 and J is TRBJ2-1, with D tentatively TRBD1 (5 bases). The CDR3 is made up of 11 amino acids. Germline CDR1 MNHEY, CDR2 SVGAGI. Trimming removed 8 bases from V and 6 bases from J, with 8 bases in between.

V and J are TRBV30 and TRBJ2-3, with 14 bases aligning to TRBD2. The trim removed 1 base at V and 1 base at J, leaving 4 bases unmatched. This CDR3 has 17 amino acids. The germline gives CDR1 GTSNPN, CDR2 SVGIG (reference sequence). The CDR3 DNA reads as TGTGCCTGGAGTGGGACTAGCGGGGGGCGAGGCACAGATACGCAGTATTTT. This gives the protein CAWSGTSGGRGTDTQYF.

CDR3 nucleotides: TGTGCCAGCAGAATTAGGGACGGAGTCTATGGCTACACCTTC. Its protein is CASRIRDGVYGYTF. The rearrangement links TRBV27 to TRBJ1-2, with D perhaps TRBD1 (5 bases). Germline V CDR1 and CDR2: MNHEY, SMNVEV (reference sequence). V dropped 6 bases and J dropped 4 bases, with 15 bases sitting between them. This CDR3 contains 14 residues.

The V and J genes are TRBV7-2 and TRBJ2-5, with D unresolved. Germline lookup yields CDR1 SGHTA and CDR2 FQGNSA. The CDR3 runs to 13 residues. V lost 3 bases, J lost 4 bases, and 9 bases lay in between. CDR3 residues: CASSFSAAETQYF. CDR3 DNA: TGTGCCAGCAGCTTCTCTGCTGCAGAGACCCAGTACTTC. The full variable domain, with the rest looked up from reference TRBV7-2 and TRBJ2-5, is GAGVSQSPSNKVTEKGKDVELRCDPISGHTALYWYRQSLGQGLEFLIYFQGNSAPDKSGLPSDRFSAERTGGSVSTLTIQRTQQEDSAVYLCASSFSAAETQYFGPGTRLLVL.

This clonotype has a single count. The chain is built from TRBV11-2 and TRBJ1-2, with D perhaps matching TRBD1 (5 bases). The CDR3 length is 16 residues. The germline V and J ends were trimmed by 5 bases and 1 base, with 17 bases remaining between them. From germline, CDR1 is SGHAT and CDR2 FQNNGV. The CDR3 spells CASSPGVWGLNYGYTF. The CDR3 DNA reads as TGTGCCAGCAGCCCGGGCGTTTGGGGCCTTAACTATGGCTACACCTTC.

This chain uses TRBV13 with TRBJ1-5; D is uncertain. V shed 4 bases and J shed 6 bases, with 10 bases lying between them. CDR3 size: 13 residues. Germline CDR1 reads PRHDT; CDR2 reads FYEKMQ (reference sequence). The CDR3, as DNA: TGTGCCAGCAGCTCTCGACAAGGTCAGCCCCAGCATTTT. Translation: CASSSRQGQPQHF.

J is TRBJ1-6 and V is TRBV6-6; D gene uncertain. The CDR3 sequence is 11 residues long. CDR1 and CDR2 from the germline V gene are MNHNY and SVGAGI (reference sequence). V shed 7 bases and J shed 7 bases, with 5 bases lying between them. CDR3 bases: TGTGCCAGCACTCCAAATTCACCCCTCCACTTT. Amino acid sequence: CASTPNSPLHF.

The chain combines TRBV6-1 with TRBJ2-5, with D maybe TRBD1 (5 bases). The CDR3 is made up of 13 amino acids. The germline V and J ends were trimmed by 5 bases and 3 bases, with 10 bases remaining between them. Germline values: CDR1 MNHNS, CDR2 SASEGT. In DNA, the CDR3 is TGTGCCAGCAGTTGGGGCCTGGAAGAGACCCAGTACTTC. This sequence encodes CASSWGLEETQYF.